Below, 6 T cell receptor beta chains from the same sample are listed, as sequenced in a study of blood T cells in healthy people across ages. A second PCR of about 6 to 12 cycles used a sample-barcoded 5' primer and a J-beta primer mix. One entry per CDR3 protein results from TCRdb running MiXCR on the 5' RACE reads. This table has 700,000 to 900,000 distinct CDR3 sequences, around 25% appearing once. This same sample was also part of a study on T cells of mothers and their children.

The material sequenced was blood. These receptors were obtained from a boy aged 10-17 years in good health.

This clonotype was found a few times. At one end the junction does not follow the germline gene, possibly because of a read error. The chain combines TRBV7-9 with TRBJ2-5; TRBD1 aligns across 9 bases. CDR1 SEHNR and CDR2 FQNEAQ come from the germline V gene (reference sequence). This CDR3 contains 15 residues. This CDR3 is CVSSFRTGVQVAQYF. CDR3 nucleotides: TGTGTCAGCAGCTTTAGGACAGGGGTCCAAGTGGCCCAGTACTTC.

The chain is built from TRBV5-1 and TRBJ2-2; D is ambiguous. The germline gives CDR1 SGHRS, CDR2 YFSETQ. The CDR3 extends over 13 amino acids. Trimming shortened V by 0 bases and J by 7 bases, and 7 bases separated the two germline ends. The CDR3 protein is CASSLGGGGELFF. The DNA of the CDR3 is TGCGCCAGCAGCTTGGGAGGTGGCGGGGAGCTGTTTTTT.

The V call is TRBV6-5, the J call TRBJ2-5, with 8 bases that match TRBD2. Germline-derived CDR1 and CDR2 are MNHEY and SVGAGI. J gave up 5 bases and V 7 bases, and 12 bases lay outside the gene matches. The CDR3 loop spans 15 amino acids. The CDR3 region has the DNA TGTGCCAGCACCCAGTCGGGGGGGCCTGAGGAGACCCAGTACTTC. Protein sequence: CASTQSGGPEETQYF.

The chain has TRBV21-1 and TRBJ2-1; the D call of TRBD2 is as the table states it, not checked on the DNA. The J call is doubtful: the DNA matches TRBJ2-7 better. TRBV21-1 is a pseudogene locus. CDR3 size: 13 residues. CDR3 sequence (DNA): TGTGCCAGCAGCAAATCACCCGCCTACGAGCAGTACTTC. Encoded protein: CASSKSPAYEQYF.

This CDR3 reads CASSVGNSPETQYF. As DNA, the CDR3 is TGTGCCAGCAGCGTAGGAAACAGCCCAGAGACCCAGTACTTC. The J gene is TRBJ2-1, the V gene TRBV9, with no clear D. The J call is in doubt because the DNA end fits TRBJ2-5 better. Germline V gives CDR1 SGDLS, CDR2 YYNGEE. The CDR3 runs 14 residues.

This clonotype has only a few counts. J is TRBJ1-3 and V is TRBV5-1; 10 bases are shared with TRBD1. Germline V CDR1 and CDR2: SGHRS, YFSETQ. Trimming took 2 bases from V and 2 from J; bases not matched to a gene: 10. The CDR3 sequence is 18 residues long. CDR3 DNA sequence: TGCGCCAGCAGCTTAATGGGACAGGGGTCGATCCCTGGAAACACCATATATTTT. It encodes CASSLMGQGSIPGNTIYF.